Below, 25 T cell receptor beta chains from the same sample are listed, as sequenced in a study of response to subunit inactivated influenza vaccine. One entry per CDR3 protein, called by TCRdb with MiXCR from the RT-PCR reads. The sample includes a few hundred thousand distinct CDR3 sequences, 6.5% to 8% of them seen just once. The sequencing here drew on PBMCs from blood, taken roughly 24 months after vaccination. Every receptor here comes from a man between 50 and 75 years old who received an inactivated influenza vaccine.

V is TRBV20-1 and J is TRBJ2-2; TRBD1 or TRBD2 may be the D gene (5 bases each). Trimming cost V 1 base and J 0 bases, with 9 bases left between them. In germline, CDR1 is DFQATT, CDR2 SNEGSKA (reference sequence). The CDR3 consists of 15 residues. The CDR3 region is CSARGGTSNTGELFF. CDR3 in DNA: TGCAGTGCTAGAGGAGGGACCTCGAACACCGGGGAGCTGTTTTTT.

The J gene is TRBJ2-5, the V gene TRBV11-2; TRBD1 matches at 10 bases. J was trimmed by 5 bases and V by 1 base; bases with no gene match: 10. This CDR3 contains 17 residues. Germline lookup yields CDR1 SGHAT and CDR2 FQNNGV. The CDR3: CASSLVLRDRGRETQYF. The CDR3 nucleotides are TGTGCCAGCAGCTTAGTCCTCCGGGACAGGGGACGGGAGACCCAGTACTTC.

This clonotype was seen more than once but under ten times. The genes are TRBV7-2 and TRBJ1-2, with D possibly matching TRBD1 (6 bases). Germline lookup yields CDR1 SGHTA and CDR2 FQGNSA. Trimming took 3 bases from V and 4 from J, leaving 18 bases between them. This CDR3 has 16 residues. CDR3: CASSFQSGRTVYGYTF. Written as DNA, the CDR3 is TGTGCCAGCAGCTTTCAATCCGGACGGACAGTCTATGGCTACACCTTC.

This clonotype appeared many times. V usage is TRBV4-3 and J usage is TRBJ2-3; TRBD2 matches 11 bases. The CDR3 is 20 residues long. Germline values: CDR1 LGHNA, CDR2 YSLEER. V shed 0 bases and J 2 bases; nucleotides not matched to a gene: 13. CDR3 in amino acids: CASSQDLGLAGRTSTDTQYF. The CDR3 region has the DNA TGCGCCAGCAGCCAAGACCTTGGACTAGCGGGCCGAACATCCACAGATACGCAGTATTTT.

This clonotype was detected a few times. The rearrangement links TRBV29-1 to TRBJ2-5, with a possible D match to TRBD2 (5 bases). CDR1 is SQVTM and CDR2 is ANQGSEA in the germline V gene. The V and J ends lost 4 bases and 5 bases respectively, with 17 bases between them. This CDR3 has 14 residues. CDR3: CSVVRVGLGETQYF. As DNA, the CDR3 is TGCAGCGTTGTGAGGGTTGGTTTGGGGGAGACCCAGTACTTC.

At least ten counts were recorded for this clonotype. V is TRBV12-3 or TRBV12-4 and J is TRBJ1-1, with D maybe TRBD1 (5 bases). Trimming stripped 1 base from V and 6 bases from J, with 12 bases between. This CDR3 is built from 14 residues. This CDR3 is CASSLGAGLAEAFF. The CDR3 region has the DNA TGTGCCAGCAGTTTAGGGGCAGGGCTGGCTGAAGCTTTCTTT.

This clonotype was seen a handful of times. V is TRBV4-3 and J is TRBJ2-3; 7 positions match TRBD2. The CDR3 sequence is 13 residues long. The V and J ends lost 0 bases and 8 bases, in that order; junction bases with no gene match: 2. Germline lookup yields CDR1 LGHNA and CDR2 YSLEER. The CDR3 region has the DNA TGCGCCAGCAGCCAAGATCAGCGGGGTACGCAGTATTTT. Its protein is CASSQDQRGTQYF.

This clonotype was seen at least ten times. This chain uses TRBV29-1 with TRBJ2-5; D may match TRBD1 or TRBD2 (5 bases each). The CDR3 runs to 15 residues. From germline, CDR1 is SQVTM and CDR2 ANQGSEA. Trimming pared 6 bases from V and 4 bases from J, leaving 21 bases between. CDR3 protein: CSVGEGYIAGETQYF. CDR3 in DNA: TGCAGCGTGGGGGAAGGGTACATTGCGGGAGAGACCCAGTACTTC.

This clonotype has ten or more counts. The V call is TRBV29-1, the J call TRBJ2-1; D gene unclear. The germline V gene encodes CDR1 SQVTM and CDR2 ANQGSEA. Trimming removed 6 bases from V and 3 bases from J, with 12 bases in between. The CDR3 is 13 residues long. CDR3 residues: CSVLSSFYNEQFF. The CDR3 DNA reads TGCAGCGTATTAAGCAGCTTCTACAATGAGCAGTTCTTC.

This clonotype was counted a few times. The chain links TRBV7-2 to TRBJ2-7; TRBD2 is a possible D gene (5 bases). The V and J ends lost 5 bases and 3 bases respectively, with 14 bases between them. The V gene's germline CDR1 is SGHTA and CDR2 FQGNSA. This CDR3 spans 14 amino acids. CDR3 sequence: CASSPGVAYYEQYF. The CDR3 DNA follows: TGTGCCAGCAGCCCTGGAGTAGCGTACTACGAGCAGTACTTC.

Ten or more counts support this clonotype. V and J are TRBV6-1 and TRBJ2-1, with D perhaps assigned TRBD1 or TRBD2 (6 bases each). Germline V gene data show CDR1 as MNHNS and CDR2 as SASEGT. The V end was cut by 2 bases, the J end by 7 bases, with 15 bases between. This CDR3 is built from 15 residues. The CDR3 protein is CASSERGAAGNEQFF. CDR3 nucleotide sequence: TGTGCCAGCAGTGAAAGGGGGGCCGCGGGAAATGAGCAGTTCTTC.

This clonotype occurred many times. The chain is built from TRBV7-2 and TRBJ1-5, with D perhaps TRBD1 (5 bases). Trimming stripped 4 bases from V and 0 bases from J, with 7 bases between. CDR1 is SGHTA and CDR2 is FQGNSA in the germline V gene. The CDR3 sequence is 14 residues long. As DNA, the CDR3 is TGTGCCAGCAGCTGGGACGGTAGCAATCAGCCCCAGCATTTT. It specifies CASSWDGSNQPQHF.

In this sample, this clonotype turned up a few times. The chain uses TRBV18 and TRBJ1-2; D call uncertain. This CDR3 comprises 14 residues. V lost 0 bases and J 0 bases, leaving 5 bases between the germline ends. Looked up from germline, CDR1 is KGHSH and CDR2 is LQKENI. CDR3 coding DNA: TGTGCCAGCTCACCACCCGCGGCTAACTATGGCTACACCTTC. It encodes CASSPPAANYGYTF.

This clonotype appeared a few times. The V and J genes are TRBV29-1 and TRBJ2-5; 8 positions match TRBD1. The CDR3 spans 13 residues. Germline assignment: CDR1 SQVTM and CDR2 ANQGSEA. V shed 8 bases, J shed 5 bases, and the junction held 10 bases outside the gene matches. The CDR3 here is CSLSTGVGETQYF. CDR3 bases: TGCAGCCTATCGACAGGGGTCGGGGAGACCCAGTACTTC.

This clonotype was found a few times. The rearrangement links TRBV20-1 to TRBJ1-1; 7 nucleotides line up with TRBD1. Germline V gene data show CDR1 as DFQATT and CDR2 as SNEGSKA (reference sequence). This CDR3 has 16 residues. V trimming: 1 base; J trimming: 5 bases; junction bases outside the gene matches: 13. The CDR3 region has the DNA TGCAGTGCTAGAGCACCCATAGGGGGCGCGAGGACTGAAGCTTTCTTT. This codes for CSARAPIGGARTEAFF.

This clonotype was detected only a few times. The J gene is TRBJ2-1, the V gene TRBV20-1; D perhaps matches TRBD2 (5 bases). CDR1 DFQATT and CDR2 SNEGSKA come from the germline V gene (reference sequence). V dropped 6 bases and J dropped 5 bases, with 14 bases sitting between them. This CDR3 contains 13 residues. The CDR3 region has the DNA TGCAGTGCCCCGAAGCGGATTAACAATGAGCAGTTCTTC. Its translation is CSAPKRINNEQFF.

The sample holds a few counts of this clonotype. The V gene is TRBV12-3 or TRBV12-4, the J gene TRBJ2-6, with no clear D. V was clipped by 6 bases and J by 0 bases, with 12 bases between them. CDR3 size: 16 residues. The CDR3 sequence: CASSSRFYSGANVLTF. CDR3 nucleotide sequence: TGTGCCAGCAGCTCTCGCTTCTACTCTGGGGCCAACGTCCTGACTTTC.

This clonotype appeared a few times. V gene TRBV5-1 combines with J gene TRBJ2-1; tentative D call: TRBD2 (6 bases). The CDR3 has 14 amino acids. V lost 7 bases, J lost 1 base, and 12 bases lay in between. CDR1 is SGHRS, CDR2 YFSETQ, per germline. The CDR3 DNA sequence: TGCGCCAGCGGGACTCGAGGGTCCTACAATGAGCAGTTCTTC. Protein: CASGTRGSYNEQFF. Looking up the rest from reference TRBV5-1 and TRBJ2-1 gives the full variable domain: KAGVTQTPRYLIKTRGQQVTLSCSPISGHRSVSWYQQTPGQGLQFLFEYFSETQRNKGNFPGRFSGRQFSNSRSEMNVSTLELGDSALYLCASGTRGSYNEQFFGPGTRLTVL.

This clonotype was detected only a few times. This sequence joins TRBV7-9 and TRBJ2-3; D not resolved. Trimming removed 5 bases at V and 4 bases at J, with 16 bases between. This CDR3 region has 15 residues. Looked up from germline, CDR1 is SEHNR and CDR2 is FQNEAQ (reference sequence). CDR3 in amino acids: CASSLLSGVADTQYF. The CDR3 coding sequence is TGTGCCAGCAGCCTACTTTCTGGGGTGGCAGATACGCAGTATTTT.

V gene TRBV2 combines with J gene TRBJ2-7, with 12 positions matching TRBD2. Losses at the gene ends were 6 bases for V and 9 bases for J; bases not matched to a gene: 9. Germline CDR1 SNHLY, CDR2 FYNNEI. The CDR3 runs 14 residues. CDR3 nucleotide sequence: TGTGCCAGCAGCCCCGGACTAGCGGGAAATCGGCAGTACTTC. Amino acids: CASSPGLAGNRQYF.

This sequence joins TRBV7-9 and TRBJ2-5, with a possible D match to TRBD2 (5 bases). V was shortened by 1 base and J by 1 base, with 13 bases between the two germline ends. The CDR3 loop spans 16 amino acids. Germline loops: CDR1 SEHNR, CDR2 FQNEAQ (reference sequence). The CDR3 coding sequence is TGTGCCAGCAGCTTAGTTGGAGGTGGCGGCCAAGAGACCCAGTACTTC. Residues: CASSLVGGGGQETQYF.

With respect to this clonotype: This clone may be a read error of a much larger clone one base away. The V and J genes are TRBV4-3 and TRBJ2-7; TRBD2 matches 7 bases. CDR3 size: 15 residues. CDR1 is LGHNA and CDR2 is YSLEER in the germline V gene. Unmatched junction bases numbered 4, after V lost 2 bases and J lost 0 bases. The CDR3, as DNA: TGCGCCAGCAGCCAACTAGCGGCATCCTCCTACGAGCAGTACTTC. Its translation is CASSQLAASSYEQYF.

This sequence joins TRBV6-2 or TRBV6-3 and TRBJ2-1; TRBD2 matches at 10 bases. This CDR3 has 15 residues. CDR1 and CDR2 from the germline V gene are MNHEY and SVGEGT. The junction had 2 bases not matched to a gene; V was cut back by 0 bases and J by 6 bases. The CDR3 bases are TGTGCCAGCAGTTACTCGGGACTAGCGATCAATGAGCAGTTCTTC. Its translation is CASSYSGLAINEQFF.

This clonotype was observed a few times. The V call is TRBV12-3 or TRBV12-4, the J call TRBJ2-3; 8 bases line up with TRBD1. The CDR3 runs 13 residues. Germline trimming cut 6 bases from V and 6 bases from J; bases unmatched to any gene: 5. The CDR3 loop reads CASRLTGEDTQYF. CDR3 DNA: TGTGCCAGCAGACTGACAGGGGAGGATACGCAGTATTTT.

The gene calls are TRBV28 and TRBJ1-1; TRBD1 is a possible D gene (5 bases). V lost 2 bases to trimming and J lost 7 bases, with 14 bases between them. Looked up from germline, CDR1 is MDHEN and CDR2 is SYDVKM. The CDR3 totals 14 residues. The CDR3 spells CASSLRGGRVEAFF. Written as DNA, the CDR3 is TGTGCCAGCAGTTTACGCGGGGGTCGGGTTGAAGCTTTCTTT.